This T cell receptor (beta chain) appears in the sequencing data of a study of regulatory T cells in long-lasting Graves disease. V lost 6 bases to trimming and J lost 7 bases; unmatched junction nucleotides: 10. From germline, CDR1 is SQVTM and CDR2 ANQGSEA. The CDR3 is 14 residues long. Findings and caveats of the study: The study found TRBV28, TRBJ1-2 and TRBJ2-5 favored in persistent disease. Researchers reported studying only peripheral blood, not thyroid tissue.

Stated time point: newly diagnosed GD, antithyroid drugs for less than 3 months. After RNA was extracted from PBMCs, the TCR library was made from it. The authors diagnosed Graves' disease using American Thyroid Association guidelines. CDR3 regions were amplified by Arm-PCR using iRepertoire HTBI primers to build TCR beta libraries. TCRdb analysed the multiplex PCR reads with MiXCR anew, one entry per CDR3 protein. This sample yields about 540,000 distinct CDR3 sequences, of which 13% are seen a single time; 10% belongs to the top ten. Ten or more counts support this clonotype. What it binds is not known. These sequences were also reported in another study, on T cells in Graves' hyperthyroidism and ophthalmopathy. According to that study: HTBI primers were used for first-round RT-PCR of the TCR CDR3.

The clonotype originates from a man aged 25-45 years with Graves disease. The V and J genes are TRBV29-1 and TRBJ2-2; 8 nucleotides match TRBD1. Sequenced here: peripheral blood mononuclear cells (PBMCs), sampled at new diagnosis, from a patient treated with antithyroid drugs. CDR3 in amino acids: CSVKRDRGGGELFF. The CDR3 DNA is TGCAGCGTAAAAAGAGACAGGGGAGGCGGGGAGCTGTTTTTT.